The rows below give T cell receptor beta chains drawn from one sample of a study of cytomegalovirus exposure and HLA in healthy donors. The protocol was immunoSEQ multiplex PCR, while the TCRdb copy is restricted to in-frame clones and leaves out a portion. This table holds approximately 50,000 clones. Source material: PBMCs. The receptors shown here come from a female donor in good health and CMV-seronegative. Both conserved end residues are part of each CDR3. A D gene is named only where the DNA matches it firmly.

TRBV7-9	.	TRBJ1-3	CASSARGSSGNTIYF	TGTGCCAGCAGCGCCCGAGGGTCTTCCGGAAACACCATATATTTT
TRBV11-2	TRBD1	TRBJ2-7	CASSFNRPGQGRASYEQYF	TGTGCCAGCAGCTTCAACCGACCGGGACAGGGAAGGGCCTCCTACGAGCAGTACTTC
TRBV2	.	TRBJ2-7	CASSDRGTSYEQYF	TGTGCCAGCAGTGACAGGGGGACTTCCTACGAGCAGTACTTC
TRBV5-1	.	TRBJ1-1	CASSWKDDLNTEAFF	TGCGCCAGCAGCTGGAAAGATGACTTGAACACTGAAGCTTTCTTT
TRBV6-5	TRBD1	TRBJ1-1	CASSYDDRVHTEAFF	TGTGCCAGCAGTTACGACGACAGGGTACACACTGAAGCTTTCTTT
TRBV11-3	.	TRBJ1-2	CASSLGGPGFNYGYTF	TGTGCCAGCAGCTTAGGCGGTCCGGGGTTCAACTATGGCTACACCTTC
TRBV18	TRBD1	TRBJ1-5	CASSPAKGGDYQPQHF	TGTGCCAGCTCACCAGCTAAAGGGGGCGATTATCAGCCCCAGCATTTT
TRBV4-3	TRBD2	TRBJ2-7	CARRGGAAYEQYF	TGCGCCAGGCGGGGGGGGGCCGCCTACGAGCAGTACTTC
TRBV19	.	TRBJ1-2	CASSIGAGNRYTF	TGTGCCAGTAGTATCGGAGCGGGAAATCGCTACACCTTC
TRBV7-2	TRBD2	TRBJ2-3	CASSLYTSGGITDTQYF	TGTGCCAGCAGCTTATATACTAGCGGGGGGATCACAGATACGCAGTATTTT
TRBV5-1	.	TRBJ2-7	CASSLPTGSYEQYF	TGCGCCAGCAGCTTGCCTACAGGCTCCTACGAGCAGTACTTC
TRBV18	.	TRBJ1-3	CASSPLEGTSGNTIYF	TGTGCCAGCTCACCACTGGAGGGTACGTCTGGAAACACCATATATTTT
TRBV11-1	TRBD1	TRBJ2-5	CASSLRDRAKTQYF	TGTGCCAGCAGCCTAAGGGACAGGGCAAAGACCCAGTACTTC
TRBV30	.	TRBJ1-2	CAWSVQKNYGYTF	TGTGCCTGGAGTGTACAGAAGAACTATGGCTACACCTTC
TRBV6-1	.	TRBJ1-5	CASRLMEDQPQHF	TGTGCCAGCAGGTTGATGGAGGATCAGCCCCAGCATTTT
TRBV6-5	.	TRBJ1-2	CASSYSGTSNYGYTF	TGTGCCAGCAGTTACTCGGGCACCTCTAACTATGGCTACACCTTC
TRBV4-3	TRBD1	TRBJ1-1	CASSPRQGIMNTEAFF	TGCGCCAGCAGCCCTCGACAGGGGATCATGAACACTGAAGCTTTCTTT
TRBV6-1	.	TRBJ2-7	CASSESGDVGEQYF	TGTGCCAGCAGTGAGTCCGGGGATGTCGGCGAGCAGTACTTC
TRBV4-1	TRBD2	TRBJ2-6	CASTSGGGRDSGANVLTF	TGCGCCAGCACCTCTGGCGGCGGGAGAGACTCTGGGGCCAACGTCCTGACTTTC
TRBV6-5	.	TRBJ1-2	CASSYSGNGYTF	TGTGCCAGCAGTTATTCAGGGAATGGCTACACCTTC
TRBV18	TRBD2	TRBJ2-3	CASSPTKREPTDTQYF	TGTGCCAGCTCACCTACCAAGCGGGAGCCTACAGATACGCAGTATTTT
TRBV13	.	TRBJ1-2	CASSIGVYYGYTF	TGTGCCAGCAGCATCGGGGTGTACTATGGCTACACCTTC
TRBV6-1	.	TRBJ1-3	CASSADSSGNTIYF	TGTGCCAGCAGTGCGGACAGCTCTGGAAACACCATATATTTT
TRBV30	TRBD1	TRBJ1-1	CAWSTGAVKGAFF	TGTGCCTGGAGTACAGGGGCGGTAAAAGGAGCTTTCTTT
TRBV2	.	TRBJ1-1	CASSRFARGSTEAFF	TGTGCCAGCAGTAGGTTCGCAAGGGGAAGCACTGAAGCTTTCTTT
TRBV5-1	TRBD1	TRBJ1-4	CASSRGTAATNEKLFF	TGCGCCAGCAGCAGGGGGACAGCCGCAACTAATGAAAAACTGTTTTTT
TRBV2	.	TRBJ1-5	CASNEGGAGQPQHF	TGTGCCAGCAACGAAGGGGGGGCCGGGCAGCCCCAGCATTTT
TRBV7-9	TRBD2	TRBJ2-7	CASSPPLAGGPYEQYF	TGTGCCAGCAGCCCCCCCCTAGCGGGGGGCCCCTACGAGCAGTACTTC
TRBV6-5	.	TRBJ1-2	CARPRRANYGYTF	TGTGCCAGACCACGAAGAGCTAACTATGGCTACACCTTC
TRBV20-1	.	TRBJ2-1	CSARKSTGQFF	TGCAGTGCTAGAAAGTCGACAGGGCAGTTCTTC
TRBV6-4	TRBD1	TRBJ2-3	CASSRQGSTDTQYF	TGTGCCAGCAGCAGACAGGGGAGCACAGATACGCAGTATTTT
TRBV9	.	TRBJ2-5	CASSPTHKETQYF	TGTGCCAGCAGCCCCACTCATAAAGAGACCCAGTACTTC
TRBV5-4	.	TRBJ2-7	CASSSYYEQYF	TGTGCCAGCAGCTCCTACTACGAGCAGTACTTC
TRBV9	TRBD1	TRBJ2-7	CASSPRDSSYEQYF	TGTGCCAGCAGCCCCCGGGACAGCTCCTACGAGCAGTACTTC
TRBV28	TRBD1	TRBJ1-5	CASSPYLRDRIFSNQPQHF	TGTGCCAGCAGTCCCTACCTCCGGGACAGAATTTTTAGCAATCAGCCCCAGCATTTT
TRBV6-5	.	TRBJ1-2	CASSLAGAIHGYTF	TGTGCCAGCAGTTTAGCAGGGGCGATTCATGGCTACACCTTC
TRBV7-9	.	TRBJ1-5	CASSGPQGNQPQHF	TGTGCCAGCAGCGGACCACAGGGAAATCAGCCCCAGCATTTT
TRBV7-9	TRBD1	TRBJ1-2	CASSSESTGAPVRVYGYTF	TGTGCCAGCAGCTCTGAATCCACAGGGGCACCCGTGCGGGTCTATGGCTACACCTTC
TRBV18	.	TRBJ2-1	CASSPDSNEQFF	TGTGCCAGCTCACCCGACAGTAATGAGCAGTTCTTC
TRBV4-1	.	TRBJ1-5	CASSPGVRNQPQHF	TGCGCCAGCAGCCCCGGGGTACGTAATCAGCCCCAGCATTTT
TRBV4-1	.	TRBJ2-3	CASSVTFPDTQYF	TGCGCCAGCAGCGTGACTTTTCCAGATACGCAGTATTTT
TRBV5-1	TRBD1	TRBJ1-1	CASRGQRNTEAFF	TGCGCCAGCAGGGGACAGAGGAACACTGAAGCTTTCTTT
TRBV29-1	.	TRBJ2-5	CSAMEIRNQETQYF	TGCAGCGCCATGGAGATACGGAACCAAGAGACCCAGTACTTC
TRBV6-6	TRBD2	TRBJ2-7	CASSYGGVSYEQYF	TGTGCCAGCAGTTACGGGGGGGTCTCCTACGAGCAGTACTTC
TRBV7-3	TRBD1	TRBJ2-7	CASSVGQGTYEQYF	TGTGCCAGCAGCGTGGGACAGGGGACCTACGAGCAGTACTTC
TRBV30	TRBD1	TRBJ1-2	CAWSAYRGGGYTF	TGTGCCTGGAGTGCATACAGGGGGGGTGGCTACACCTTC
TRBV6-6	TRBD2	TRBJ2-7	CAVGPGLAGGLNEQYF	TGTGCCGTCGGCCCGGGACTAGCGGGAGGGCTTAACGAGCAGTACTTC
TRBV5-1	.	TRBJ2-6	CASSLGFQSGANVLTF	TGCGCCAGCAGCTTGGGGTTTCAGTCTGGGGCCAACGTCCTGACTTTC
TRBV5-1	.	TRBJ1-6	CASSLGAWYNSPLHF	TGCGCCAGCAGCTTGGGGGCATGGTATAATTCACCCCTCCACTTT
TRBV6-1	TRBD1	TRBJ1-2	CASSRAGQGDYGYTF	TGTGCCAGCAGTAGAGCGGGACAGGGGGACTATGGCTACACCTTC
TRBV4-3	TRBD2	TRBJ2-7	CASSPGTSGGYEQYF	TGCGCCAGCAGCCCCGGGACTAGCGGGGGCTACGAGCAGTACTTC
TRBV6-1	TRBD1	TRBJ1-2	CASSENGQGRGYTF	TGTGCCAGCAGCGAGAACGGACAGGGTCGGGGCTACACCTTC